Listed here is a single T cell receptor beta chain. The target antigen is unknown. The source of the sample is a study of tumor and adjacent non-tumor tissue in lung cancer. A modified ARM-PCR protocol with three rounds of nested PCR amplified TCRbeta. Using its own MiXCR run on the multiplex PCR reads, TCRdb lists one record per CDR3 protein. The sample has some 74,000 distinct CDR3 sequences; roughly 72% are singletons. The template was RNA from unsorted bulk tissue. Study-level findings and limits: Tumor TCR diversity, when higher, was linked to shorter survival.

Trimming cost V 9 bases and J 5 bases; bases outside gene matches: 12. CDR3 length: 14 residues. The rearrangement uses TRBV12-3 or TRBV12-4 and TRBJ1-1; 7 bases are a match to TRBD1. The sample taken for sequencing was lung tumor tissue. This receptor was taken from a woman in her thirties or forties with non-small cell lung cancer. The DNA for the CDR3 is TGTGCCAGTAGTCTCACCTCGACAGGGACTGAAGCTTTCTTT. Translation gives CASSLTSTGTEAFF.